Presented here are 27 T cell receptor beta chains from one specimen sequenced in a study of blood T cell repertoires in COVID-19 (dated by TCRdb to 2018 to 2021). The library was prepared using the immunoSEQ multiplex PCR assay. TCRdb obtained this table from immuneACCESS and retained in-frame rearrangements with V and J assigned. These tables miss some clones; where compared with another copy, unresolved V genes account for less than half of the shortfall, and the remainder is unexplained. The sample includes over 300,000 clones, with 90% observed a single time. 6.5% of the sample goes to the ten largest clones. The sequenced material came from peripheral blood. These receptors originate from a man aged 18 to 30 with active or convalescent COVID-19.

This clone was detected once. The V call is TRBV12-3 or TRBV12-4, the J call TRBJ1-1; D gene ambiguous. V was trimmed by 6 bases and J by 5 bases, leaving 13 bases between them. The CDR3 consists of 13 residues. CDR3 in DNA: TGTGCCAGCAGGTCGGGCGGCGGGACTGAAGCTTTCTTT. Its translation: CASRSGGGTEAFF.

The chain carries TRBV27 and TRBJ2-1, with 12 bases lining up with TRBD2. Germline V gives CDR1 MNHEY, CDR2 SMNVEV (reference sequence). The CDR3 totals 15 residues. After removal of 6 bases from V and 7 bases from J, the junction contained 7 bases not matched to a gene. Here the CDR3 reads CASSPTSGGLNEQFF. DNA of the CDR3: TGTGCCAGCAGCCCTACTAGCGGGGGGCTTAATGAGCAGTTCTTC.

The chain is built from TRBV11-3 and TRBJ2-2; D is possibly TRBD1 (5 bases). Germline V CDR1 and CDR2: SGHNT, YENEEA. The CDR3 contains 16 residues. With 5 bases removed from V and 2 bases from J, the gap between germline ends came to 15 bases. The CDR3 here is CASSHWGYPNTGELFF. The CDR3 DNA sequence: TGTGCCAGCAGCCACTGGGGCTACCCAAACACCGGGGAGCTGTTTTTT.

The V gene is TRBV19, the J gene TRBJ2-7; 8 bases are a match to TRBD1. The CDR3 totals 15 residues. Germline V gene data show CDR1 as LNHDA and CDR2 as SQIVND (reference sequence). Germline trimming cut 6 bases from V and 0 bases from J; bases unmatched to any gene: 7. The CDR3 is CASRANRGSSYEQYF. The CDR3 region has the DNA TGTGCCAGTAGGGCTAACAGGGGGTCCTCCTACGAGCAGTACTTC.

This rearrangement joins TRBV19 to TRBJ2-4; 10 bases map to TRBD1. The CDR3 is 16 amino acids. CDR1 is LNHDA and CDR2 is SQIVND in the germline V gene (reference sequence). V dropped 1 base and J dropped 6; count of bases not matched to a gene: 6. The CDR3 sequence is CASSIVGQGELNIQYF. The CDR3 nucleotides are TGTGCCAGTAGTATAGTAGGACAGGGGGAACTAAACATTCAGTACTTC.

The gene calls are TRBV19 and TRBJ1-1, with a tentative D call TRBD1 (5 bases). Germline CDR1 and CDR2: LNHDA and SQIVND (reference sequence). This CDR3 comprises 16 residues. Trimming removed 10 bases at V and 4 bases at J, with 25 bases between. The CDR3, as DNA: TGTGCCACCGGGACTCCATCGCCCTATCGGGCCACTGAAGCTTTCTTT. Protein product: CATGTPSPYRATEAFF. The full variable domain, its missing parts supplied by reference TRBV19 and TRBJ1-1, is DGGITQSPKYLFRKEGQNVTLSCEQNLNHDAMYWYRQDPGQGLRLIYYSQIVNDFQKGDIAEGYSVSREKKESFPLTVTSAQKNPTAFYLCATGTPSPYRATEAFFGQGTRLTVV.

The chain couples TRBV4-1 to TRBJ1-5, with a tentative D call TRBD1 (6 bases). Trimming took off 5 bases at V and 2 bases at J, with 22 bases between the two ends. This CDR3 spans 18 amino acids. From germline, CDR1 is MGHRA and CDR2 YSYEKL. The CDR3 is CASSINSITGLGNQPQHF. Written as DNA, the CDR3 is TGCGCCAGCAGCATTAATTCTATAACAGGGCTTGGCAATCAGCCCCAGCATTTT.

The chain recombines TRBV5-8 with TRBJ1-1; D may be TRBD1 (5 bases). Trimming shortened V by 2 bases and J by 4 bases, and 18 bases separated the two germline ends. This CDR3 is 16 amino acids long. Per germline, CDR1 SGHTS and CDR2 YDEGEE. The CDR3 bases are TGTGCCAGCAGCTTAGGGGCCCCCCTTTTGGGCACTGAAGCTTTCTTT. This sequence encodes CASSLGAPLLGTEAFF.

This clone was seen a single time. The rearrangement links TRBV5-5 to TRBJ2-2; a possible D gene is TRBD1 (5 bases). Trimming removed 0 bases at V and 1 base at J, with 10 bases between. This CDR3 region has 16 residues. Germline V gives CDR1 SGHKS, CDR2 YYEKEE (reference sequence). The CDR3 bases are TGTGCCAGCAGCTTGGTTCTGGGGCTGAACACCGGGGAGCTGTTTTTT. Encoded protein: CASSLVLGLNTGELFF.

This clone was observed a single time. DNA of the CDR3: TGCGCCAGCAGCTTGGACAGCTCCTACAATGAGCAGTTCTTC. Protein sequence: CASSLDSSYNEQFF. This chain connects TRBV5-1 to TRBJ2-1; no firm D call. The germline CDR1 and CDR2 sequences are SGHRS and YFSETQ. This CDR3 spans 14 amino acids. The V end was cut by 0 bases, the J end by 0 bases, with 4 bases between.

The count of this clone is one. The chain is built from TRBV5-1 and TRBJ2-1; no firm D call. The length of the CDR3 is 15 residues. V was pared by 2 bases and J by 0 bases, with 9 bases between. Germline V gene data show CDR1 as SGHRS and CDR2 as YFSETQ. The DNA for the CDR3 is TGCGCCAGCAGCTTCCCGCCGAGCTCCTACAATGAGCAGTTCTTC. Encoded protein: CASSFPPSSYNEQFF.

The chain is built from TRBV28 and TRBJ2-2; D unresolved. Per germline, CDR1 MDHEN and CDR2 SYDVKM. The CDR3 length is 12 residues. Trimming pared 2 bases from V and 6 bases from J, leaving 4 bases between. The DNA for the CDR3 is TGTGCCAGCAGTTTAGGAGCCGGGGAGCTGTTTTTT. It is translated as CASSLGAGELFF.

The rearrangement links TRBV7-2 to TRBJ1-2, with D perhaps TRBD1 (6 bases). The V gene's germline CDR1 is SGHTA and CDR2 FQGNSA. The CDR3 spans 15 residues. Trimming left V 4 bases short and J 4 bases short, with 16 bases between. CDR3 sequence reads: CASSSGGASSYGYTF. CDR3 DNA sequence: TGTGCCAGCAGCTCGGGGGGGGCAAGCAGCTATGGCTACACCTTC. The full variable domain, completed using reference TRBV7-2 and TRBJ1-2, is GAGVSQSPSNKVTEKGKDVELRCDPISGHTALYWYRQSLGQGLEFLIYFQGNSAPDKSGLPSDRFSAERTGGSVSTLTIQRTQQEDSAVYLCASSSGGASSYGYTFGSGTRLTVV.

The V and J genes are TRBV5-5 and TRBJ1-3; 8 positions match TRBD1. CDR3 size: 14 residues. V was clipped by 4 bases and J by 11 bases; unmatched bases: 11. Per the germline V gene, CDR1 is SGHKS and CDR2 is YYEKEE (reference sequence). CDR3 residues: CASSLGTGLDSIYF. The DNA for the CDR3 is TGTGCCAGCAGCCTCGGGACAGGACTGGACTCCATATATTTT.

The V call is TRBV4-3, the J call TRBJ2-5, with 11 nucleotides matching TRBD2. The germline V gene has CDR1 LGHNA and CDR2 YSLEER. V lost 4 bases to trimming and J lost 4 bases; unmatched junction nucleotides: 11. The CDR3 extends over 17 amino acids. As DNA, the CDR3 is TGCGCCAGCAGCCCATTCTCTACCGGGACTAGCGGAGAGACCCAGTACTTC. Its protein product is CASSPFSTGTSGETQYF.

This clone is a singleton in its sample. The CDR3 DNA follows: TGTGCCAGCAGTCTAGCGGGAGTGGGGACCGGGGAGCTGTTTTTT. The encoded protein is CASSLAGVGTGELFF. The chain is built from TRBV28 and TRBJ2-2, with 10 bases that match TRBD2. The CDR3 has 15 residues. Per the germline V gene, CDR1 is MDHEN and CDR2 is SYDVKM. The V segment lost 5 bases and the J segment 5 bases; nucleotides outside the gene matches: 5.

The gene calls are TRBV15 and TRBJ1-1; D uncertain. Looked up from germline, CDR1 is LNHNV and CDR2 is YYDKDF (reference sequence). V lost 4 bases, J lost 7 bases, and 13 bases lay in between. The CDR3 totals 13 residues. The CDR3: CATSTPEGFEAFF. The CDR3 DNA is TGTGCCACCAGCACCCCTGAGGGTTTTGAAGCTTTCTTT. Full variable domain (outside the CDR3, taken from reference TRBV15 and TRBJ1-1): DAMVIQNPRYQVTQFGKPVTLSCSQTLNHNVMYWYQQKSSQAPKLLFHYYDKDFNNEADTPDNFQSRRPNTSFCFLDIRSPGLGDTAMYLCATSTPEGFEAFFGQGTRLTVV.

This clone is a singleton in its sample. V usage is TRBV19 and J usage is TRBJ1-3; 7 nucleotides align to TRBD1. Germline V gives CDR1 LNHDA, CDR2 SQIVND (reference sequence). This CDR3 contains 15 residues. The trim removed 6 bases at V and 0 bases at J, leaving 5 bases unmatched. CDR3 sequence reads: CASSRGTDSGNTIYF. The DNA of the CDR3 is TGTGCCAGTAGCCGAGGGACAGACTCTGGAAACACCATATATTTT.

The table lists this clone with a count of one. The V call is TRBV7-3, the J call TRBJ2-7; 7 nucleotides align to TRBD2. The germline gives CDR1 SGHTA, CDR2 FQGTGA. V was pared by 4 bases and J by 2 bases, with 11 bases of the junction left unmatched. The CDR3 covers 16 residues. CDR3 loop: CASSSGSGMVTYEQYF. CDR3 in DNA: TGTGCCAGCAGCTCCGGAAGCGGGATGGTAACCTACGAGCAGTACTTC.

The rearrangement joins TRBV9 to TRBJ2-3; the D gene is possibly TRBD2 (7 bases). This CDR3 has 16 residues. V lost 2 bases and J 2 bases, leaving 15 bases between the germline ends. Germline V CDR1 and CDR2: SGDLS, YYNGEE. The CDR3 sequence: CASSVRGGQSTDTQYF. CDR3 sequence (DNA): TGTGCCAGCAGCGTGAGGGGGGGCCAGTCCACAGATACGCAGTATTTT.

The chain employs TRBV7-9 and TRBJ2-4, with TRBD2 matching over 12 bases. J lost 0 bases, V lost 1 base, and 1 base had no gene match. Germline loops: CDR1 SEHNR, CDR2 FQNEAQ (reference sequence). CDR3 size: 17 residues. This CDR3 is CASSLGTSGIAKNIQYF. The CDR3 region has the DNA TGTGCCAGCAGCTTAGGGACTAGCGGGATAGCCAAAAACATTCAGTACTTC. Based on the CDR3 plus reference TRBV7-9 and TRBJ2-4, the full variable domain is DTGVSQNPRHKITKRGQNVTFRCDPISEHNRLYWYRQTLGQGPEFLTYFQNEAQLEKSRLLSDRFSAERPKGSFSTLEIQRTEQGDSAMYLCASSLGTSGIAKNIQYFGAGTRLSVL.

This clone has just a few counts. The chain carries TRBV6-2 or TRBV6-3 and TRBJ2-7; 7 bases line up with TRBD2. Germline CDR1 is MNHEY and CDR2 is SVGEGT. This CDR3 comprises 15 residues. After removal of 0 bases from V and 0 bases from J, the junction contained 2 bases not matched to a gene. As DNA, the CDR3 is TGTGCCAGCAGTTACTCAGGCGGGAGCTCCTACGAGCAGTACTTC. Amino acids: CASSYSGGSSYEQYF.

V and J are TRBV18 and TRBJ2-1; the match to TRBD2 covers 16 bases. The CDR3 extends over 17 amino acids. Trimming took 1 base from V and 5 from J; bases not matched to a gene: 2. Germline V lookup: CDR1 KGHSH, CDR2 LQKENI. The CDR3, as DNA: TGTGCCAGCTCACCACAGGGACTAGCGGGAGGGAACAATGAGCAGTTCTTC. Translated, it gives CASSPQGLAGGNNEQFF.

The CDR3 is CASSWGGGRVSSPLHF. The CDR3 DNA is TGTGCCAGCAGCTGGGGGGGAGGCAGGGTCAGCTCACCCCTCCACTTT. The rearrangement links TRBV5-5 to TRBJ1-6, with D tentatively TRBD1 (5 bases). The CDR3 sequence is 16 residues long. Looked up from germline, CDR1 is SGHKS and CDR2 is YYEKEE (reference sequence). Trimming shortened V by 3 bases and J by 10 bases, and 20 bases separated the two germline ends.

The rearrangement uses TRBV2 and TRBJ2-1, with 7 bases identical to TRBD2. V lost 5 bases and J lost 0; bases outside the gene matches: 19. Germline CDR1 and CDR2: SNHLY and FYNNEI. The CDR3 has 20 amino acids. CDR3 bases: TGTGCCAGCAGTAAACCCTTATCAAGCGGGGAGTTAAGCTCCTACAATGAGCAGTTCTTC. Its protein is CASSKPLSSGELSSYNEQFF.

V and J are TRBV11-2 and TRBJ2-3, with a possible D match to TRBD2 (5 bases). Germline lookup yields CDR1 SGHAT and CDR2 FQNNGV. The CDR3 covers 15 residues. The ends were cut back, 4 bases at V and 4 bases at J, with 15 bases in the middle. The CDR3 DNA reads TGTGCCAGCAGCTCCGTGGAGGAGGAGGCAGATACGCAGTATTTT. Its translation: CASSSVEEEADTQYF.

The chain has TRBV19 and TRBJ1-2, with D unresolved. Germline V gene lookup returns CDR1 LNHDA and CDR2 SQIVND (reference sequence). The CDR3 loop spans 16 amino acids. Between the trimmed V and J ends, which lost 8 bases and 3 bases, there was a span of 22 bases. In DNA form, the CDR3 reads TGTGCCAGTTCGAATTACGGGATCCTTGGGGACTATGGCTACACCTTC. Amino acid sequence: CASSNYGILGDYGYTF.